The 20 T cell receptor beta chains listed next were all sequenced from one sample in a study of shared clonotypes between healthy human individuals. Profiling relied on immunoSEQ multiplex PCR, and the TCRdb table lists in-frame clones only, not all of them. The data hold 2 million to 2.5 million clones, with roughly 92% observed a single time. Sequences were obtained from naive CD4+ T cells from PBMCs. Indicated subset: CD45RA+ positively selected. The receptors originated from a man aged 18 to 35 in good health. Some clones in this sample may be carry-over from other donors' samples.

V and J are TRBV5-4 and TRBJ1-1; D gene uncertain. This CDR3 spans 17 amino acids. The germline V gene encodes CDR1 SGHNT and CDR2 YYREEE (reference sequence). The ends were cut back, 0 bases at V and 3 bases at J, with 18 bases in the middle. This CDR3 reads CASSLARGKEVDTEAFF. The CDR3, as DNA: TGTGCCAGCAGCTTGGCGAGAGGGAAGGAGGTAGACACTGAAGCTTTCTTT.

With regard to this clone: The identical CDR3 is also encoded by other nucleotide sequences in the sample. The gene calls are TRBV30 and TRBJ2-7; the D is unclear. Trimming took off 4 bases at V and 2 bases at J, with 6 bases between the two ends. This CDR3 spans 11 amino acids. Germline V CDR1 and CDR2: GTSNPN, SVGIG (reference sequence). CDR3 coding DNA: TGTGCCTGGACCGGAGCCTACGAGCAGTACTTC. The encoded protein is CAWTGAYEQYF.

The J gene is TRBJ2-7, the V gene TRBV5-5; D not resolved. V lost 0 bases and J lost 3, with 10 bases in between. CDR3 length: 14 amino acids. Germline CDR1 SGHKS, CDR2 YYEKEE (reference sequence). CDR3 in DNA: TGTGCCAGCAGCTTGGATGTCCCAGGCTACGAGCAGTACTTC. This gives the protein CASSLDVPGYEQYF.

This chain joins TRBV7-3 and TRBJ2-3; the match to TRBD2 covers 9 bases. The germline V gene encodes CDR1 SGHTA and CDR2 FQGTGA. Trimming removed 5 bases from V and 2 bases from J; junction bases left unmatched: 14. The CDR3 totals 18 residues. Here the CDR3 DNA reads TGTGCCAGCAGCCTGCCCTGGGGCGGGAGGGGACCCACAGATACGCAGTATTTT. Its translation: CASSLPWGGRGPTDTQYF.

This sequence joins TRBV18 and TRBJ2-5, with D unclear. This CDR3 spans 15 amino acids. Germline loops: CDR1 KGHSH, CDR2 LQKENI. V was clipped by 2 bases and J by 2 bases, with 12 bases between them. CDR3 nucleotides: TGTGCCAGCTCACCAGCAGGCGTGGGACAAGAGACCCAGTACTTC. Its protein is CASSPAGVGQETQYF. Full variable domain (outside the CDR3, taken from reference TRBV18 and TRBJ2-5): NAGVMQNPRHLVRRRGQEARLRCSPMKGHSHVYWYRQLPEEGLKFMVYLQKENIIDESGMPKERFSAEFPKEGPSILRIQQVVRGDSAAYFCASSPAGVGQETQYFGPGTRLLVL.

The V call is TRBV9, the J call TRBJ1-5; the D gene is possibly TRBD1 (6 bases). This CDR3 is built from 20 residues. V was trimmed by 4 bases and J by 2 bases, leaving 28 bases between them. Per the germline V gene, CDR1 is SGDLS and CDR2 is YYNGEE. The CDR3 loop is CASSPTRRVVLGAGNQPQHF. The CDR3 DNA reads TGTGCCAGCAGCCCAACCCGTAGAGTGGTGTTGGGGGCAGGCAATCAGCCCCAGCATTTT.

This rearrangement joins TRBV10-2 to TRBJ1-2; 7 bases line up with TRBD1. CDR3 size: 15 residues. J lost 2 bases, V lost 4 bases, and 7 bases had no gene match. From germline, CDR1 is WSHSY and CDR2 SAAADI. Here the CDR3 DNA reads TGCGCCAGCAGTGGGATGGACAGGCTAAACTATGGCTACACCTTC. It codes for CASSGMDRLNYGYTF.

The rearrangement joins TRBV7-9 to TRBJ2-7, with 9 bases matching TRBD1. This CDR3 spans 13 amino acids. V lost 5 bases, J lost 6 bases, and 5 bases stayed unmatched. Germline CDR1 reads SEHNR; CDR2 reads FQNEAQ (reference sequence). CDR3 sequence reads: CASSRDREVEQYF. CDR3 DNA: TGTGCCAGCAGCCGGGACAGGGAGGTCGAGCAGTACTTC.

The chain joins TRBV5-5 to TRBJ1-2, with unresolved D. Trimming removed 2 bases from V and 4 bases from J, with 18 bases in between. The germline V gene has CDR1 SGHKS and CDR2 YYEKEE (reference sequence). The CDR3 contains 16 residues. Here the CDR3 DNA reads TGTGCCAGCAGCTTTGAGTGGGCAGCGCGGCTCTATGGCTACACCTTC. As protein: CASSFEWAARLYGYTF. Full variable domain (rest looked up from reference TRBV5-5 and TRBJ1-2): DAGVTQSPTHLIKTRGQQVTLRCSPISGHKSVSWYQQVLGQGPQFIFQYYEKEERGRGNFPDRFSARQFPNYSSELNVNALLLGDSALYLCASSFEWAARLYGYTFGSGTRLTVV.

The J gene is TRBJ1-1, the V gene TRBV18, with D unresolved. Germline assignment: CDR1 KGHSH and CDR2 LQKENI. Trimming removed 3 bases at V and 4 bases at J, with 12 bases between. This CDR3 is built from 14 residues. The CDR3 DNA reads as TGTGCCAGCTCACCGGGCAACGGAGGCACTGAAGCTTTCTTT. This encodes CASSPGNGGTEAFF.

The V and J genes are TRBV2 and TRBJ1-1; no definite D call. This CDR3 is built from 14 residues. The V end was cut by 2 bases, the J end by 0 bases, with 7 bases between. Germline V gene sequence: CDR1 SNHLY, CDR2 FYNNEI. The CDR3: CASSESELNTEAFF. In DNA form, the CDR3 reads TGTGCCAGCAGTGAATCGGAGCTGAACACTGAAGCTTTCTTT.

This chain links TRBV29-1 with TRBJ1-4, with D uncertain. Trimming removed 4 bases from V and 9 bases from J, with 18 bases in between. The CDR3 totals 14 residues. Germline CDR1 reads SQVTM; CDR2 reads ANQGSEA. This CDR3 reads CSVGNTTGVQKLFF. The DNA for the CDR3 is TGCAGCGTTGGGAATACAACCGGGGTACAAAAACTGTTTTTT.

This chain's CDR3 is CASSAGGRDTGELFF. The CDR3 DNA follows: TGTGCCAGCAGCGCAGGGGGCAGGGACACCGGGGAGCTGTTTTTT. J is TRBJ2-2 and V is TRBV7-9, with 8 bases lining up with TRBD1. Germline CDR1 reads SEHNR; CDR2 reads FQNEAQ (reference sequence). This CDR3 spans 15 amino acids. After removal of 5 bases from V and 3 bases from J, the junction contained 5 bases not matched to a gene. The full variable domain, in which reference TRBV7-9 and TRBJ2-2 provide the parts outside the CDR3, is DTGVSQNPRHKITKRGQNVTFRCDPISEHNRLYWYRQTLGQGPEFLTYFQNEAQLEKSRLLSDRFSAERPKGSFSTLEIQRTEQGDSAMYLCASSAGGRDTGELFFGEGSRLTVL.

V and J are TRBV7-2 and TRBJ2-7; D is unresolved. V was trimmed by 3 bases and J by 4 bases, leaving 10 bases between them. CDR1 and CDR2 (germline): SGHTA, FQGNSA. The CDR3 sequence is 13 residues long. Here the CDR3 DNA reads TGTGCCAGCAGCTTTGGGATTAGTTACGAGCAGTACTTC. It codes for CASSFGISYEQYF.

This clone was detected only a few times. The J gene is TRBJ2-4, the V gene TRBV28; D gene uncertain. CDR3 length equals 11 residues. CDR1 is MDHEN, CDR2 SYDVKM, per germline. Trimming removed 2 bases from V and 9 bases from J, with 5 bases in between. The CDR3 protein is CASSLMGIQYF. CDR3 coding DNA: TGTGCCAGCAGTTTAATGGGCATTCAGTACTTC.

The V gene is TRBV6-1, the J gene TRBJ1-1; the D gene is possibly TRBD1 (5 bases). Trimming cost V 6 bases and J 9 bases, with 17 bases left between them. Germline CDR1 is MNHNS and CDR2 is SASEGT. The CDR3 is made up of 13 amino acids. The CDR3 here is CASRPRDLGKAFF. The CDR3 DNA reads TGTGCCAGCAGGCCACGGGACCTTGGAAAAGCTTTCTTT.

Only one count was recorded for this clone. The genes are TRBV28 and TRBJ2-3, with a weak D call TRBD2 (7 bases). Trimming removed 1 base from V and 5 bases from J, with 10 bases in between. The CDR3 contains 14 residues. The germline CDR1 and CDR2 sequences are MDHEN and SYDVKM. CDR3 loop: CASSLSGGGDTQYF. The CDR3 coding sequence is TGTGCCAGCAGTTTATCGGGGGGCGGAGATACGCAGTATTTT.

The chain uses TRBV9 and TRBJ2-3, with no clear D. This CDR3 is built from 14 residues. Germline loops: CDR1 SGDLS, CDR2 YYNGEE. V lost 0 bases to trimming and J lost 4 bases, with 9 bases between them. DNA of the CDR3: TGTGCCAGCAGCGTAGTTAGCTACTCAGATACGCAGTATTTT. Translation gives CASSVVSYSDTQYF.

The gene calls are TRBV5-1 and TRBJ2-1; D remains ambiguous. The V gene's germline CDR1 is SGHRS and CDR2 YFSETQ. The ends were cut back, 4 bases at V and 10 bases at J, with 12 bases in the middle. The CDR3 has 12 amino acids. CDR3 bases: TGCGCCAGCAGCGAGGCAACACAAGAGCAGTTCTTC. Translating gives CASSEATQEQFF.

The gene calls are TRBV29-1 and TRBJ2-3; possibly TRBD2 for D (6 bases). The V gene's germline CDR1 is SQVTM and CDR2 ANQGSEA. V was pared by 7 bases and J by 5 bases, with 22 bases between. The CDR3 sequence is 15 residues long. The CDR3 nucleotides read TGCAGCGCAAAACCGGGACTCCCTGCGGAAGATACGCAGTATTTT. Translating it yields CSAKPGLPAEDTQYF.